These T cell receptor beta chains were read from a single sample in a study of blood T cell repertoires in COVID-19. Produced via immunoSEQ multiplex PCR; TCRdb's table is partial and in-frame only. Counted here are about 250,000 clones, roughly 85% occurring once; the ten biggest clones make up 4% to 6%. The sequencing input was peripheral blood. These receptors were obtained from a man aged 50-59 years with COVID-19, enrolled during active disease. Both conserved end residues are part of each CDR3. D genes are given only for firm matches. The size of a clone is reported for some rows only, either as once, few or many, or as a class for expanded clones.

J gene,clone size,D gene,CDR3 length,V gene,CDR3 protein,CDR3 DNA
TRBJ2-2,once,NA,15,TRBV5-4,CASSRGRENTGELFF,TGTGCCAGCAGCAGGGGTAGAGAGAACACCGGGGAGCTGTTTTTT
TRBJ2-5,NA,TRBD1,13,TRBV30,CAWSFPGGETQYF,TGTGCCTGGAGTTTTCCAGGGGGCGAGACCCAGTACTTC
TRBJ1-2,NA,TRBD1,13,TRBV30,CAWSITGAYGYTF,TGTGCCTGGAGTATTACAGGGGCCTATGGCTACACCTTC
TRBJ2-5,NA,TRBD2,14,TRBV2,CASSDASGGETQYF,TGTGCCAGCAGTGATGCTAGCGGGGGAGAGACCCAGTACTTC
TRBJ2-3,once,TRBD2,14,TRBV9,CASSISGGTDTQYF,TGTGCCAGCAGCATTAGCGGGGGCACAGATACGCAGTATTTT
TRBJ1-4,NA,TRBD1,16,TRBV3-1/TRBV3-2,CASSLEDRRANEKLFF,TGTGCCAGCAGCCTTGAGGACAGGCGAGCTAATGAAAAACTGTTTTTT
TRBJ1-2,NA,NA,15,TRBV5-1,CASSLDTTANYGYTF,TGCGCCAGCAGCTTGGACACGACAGCTAACTATGGCTACACCTTC
TRBJ2-1,NA,NA,14,TRBV9,CASSVAGLKGEQFF,TGTGCCAGCAGCGTAGCAGGACTAAAGGGGGAGCAGTTCTTC
TRBJ2-2,NA,TRBD2,16,TRBV24-1,CATSDRSPGGTGELFF,TGTGCCACCAGTGATAGATCCCCCGGGGGGACCGGGGAGCTGTTTTTT
TRBJ1-2,NA,NA,16,TRBV4-3,CASSQGLMGVAYGYTF,TGCGCCAGCAGCCAAGGCCTGATGGGCGTTGCCTATGGCTACACCTTC
TRBJ1-5,NA,NA,17,TRBV7-2,CASSLGPVGRGNQPQHF,TGTGCCAGCAGCCTCGGCCCGGTGGGGCGAGGCAATCAGCCCCAGCATTTT
TRBJ1-2,NA,NA,13,TRBV6-5,CASSPGSDYGYTF,TGTGCCAGCAGTCCAGGTAGCGACTATGGCTACACCTTC
TRBJ2-5,NA,NA,14,TRBV11-2,CASSFGLAAETQYF,TGTGCCAGCAGCTTTGGACTGGCCGCGGAGACCCAGTACTTC